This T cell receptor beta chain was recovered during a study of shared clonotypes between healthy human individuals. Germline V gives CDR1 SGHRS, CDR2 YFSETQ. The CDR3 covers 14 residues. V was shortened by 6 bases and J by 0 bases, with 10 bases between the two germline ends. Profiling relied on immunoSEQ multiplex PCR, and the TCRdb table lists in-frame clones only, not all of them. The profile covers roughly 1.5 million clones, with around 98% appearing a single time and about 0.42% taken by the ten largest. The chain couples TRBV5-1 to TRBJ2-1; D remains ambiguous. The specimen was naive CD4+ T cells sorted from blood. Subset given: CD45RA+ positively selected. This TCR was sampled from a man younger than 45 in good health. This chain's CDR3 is CASKALNSYNEQFF. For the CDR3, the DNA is TGCGCCAGCAAGGCGCTTAACTCCTACAATGAGCAGTTCTTC.